This record covers a single TCR beta chain. This sample is drawn from a study of regulatory T cells in long-lasting Graves disease. The sample's time point: newly diagnosed GD, antithyroid drugs for less than 3 months. Isolated PBMC RNA provided the starting material for the TCR library. To make TCR beta libraries, researchers used iRepertoire HTBI primers and Arm-PCR of CDR3 regions. TCRdb itself ran the multiplex PCR reads through MiXCR, one entry per CDR3 protein. Found here are about 540,000 distinct CDR3 sequences, roughly 12% of them singletons; the top ten hold roughly a tenth. The same data also contributed to another study, on T cells in Graves' hyperthyroidism and ophthalmopathy.

The origin of this receptor is a man aged 25-45 years with Graves disease. Here the sequenced sample was peripheral blood mononuclear cells (PBMCs), taken at new diagnosis, from a patient treated with antithyroid drugs.

For the CDR3, the DNA is TGCAGTGCTCGTAGGGGAGGGGTCAGTACCGGGGAGCTGTTTTTT. It codes for CSARRGGVSTGELFF. J is TRBJ2-2 and V is TRBV20-1, with 7 bases fitting TRBD2. The CDR3 totals 15 residues. With V trimmed by 5 bases and J by 5 bases, 11 bases remained unmatched. Germline values: CDR1 DFQATT, CDR2 SNEGSKA (reference sequence).